This TCR beta chain was retrieved from a study of regulatory dendritic cells for organ transplantation. At the level of the study: LPS was added to dendritic cell cultures on day 6.

Data came from immunoSEQ multiplex PCR; TCRdb stores just in-frame clones and leaves some out. The data show around 19,000 clones, with approximately 79% seen just once and approximately 3.4% held by the top ten. V was trimmed by 0 bases and J by 3 bases, leaving 9 bases between them. The CDR3 contains 14 residues. The germline V gene encodes CDR1 SGDLS and CDR2 YYNGEE. CFSE-labeled sorted T cells met regulatory or mature dendritic cells for over 4 days. As to this clone: Its antigen is as yet unknown.

This sequence joins TRBV9 and TRBJ1-2; D unclear. This clonotype was sampled from a human donor in good health. Material: memory CD4+ T cells from blood cultured with regulatory dendritic cells. Described subset: CD45RO+ memory T cells. This chain's CDR3 is CASSVDPDDYGYTF. CDR3 sequence (DNA): TGTGCCAGCAGCGTAGACCCAGACGACTATGGCTACACCTTC.